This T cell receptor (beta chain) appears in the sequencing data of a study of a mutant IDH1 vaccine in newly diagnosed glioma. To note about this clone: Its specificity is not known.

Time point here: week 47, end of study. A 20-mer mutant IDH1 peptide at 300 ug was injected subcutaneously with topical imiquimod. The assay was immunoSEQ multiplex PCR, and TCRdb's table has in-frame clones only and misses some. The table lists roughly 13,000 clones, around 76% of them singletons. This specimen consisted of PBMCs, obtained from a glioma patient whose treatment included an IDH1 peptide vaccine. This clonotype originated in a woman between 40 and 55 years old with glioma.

The CDR3 DNA reads as TGTGCCAGCAGCTTACGCCCCGTTCCCAGTAGCGCAATTCCCGGGGAGCTGTTTTTT. It is translated as CASSLRPVPSSAIPGELFF. V is TRBV7-6 and J is TRBJ2-2; D possibly corresponds to TRBD2 (5 bases). The V gene's germline CDR1 is SGHVS and CDR2 FNYEAQ. V lost 2 bases and J 6 bases, leaving 25 bases between the germline ends. CDR3 length: 19 residues.